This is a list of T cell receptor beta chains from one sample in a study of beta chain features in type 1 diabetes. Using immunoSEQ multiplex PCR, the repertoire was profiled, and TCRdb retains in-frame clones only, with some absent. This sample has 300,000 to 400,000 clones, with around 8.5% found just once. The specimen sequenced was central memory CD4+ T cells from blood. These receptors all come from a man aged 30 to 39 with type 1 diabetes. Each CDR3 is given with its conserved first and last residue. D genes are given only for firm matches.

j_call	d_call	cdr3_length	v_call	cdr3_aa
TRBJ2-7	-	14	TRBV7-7	CASSPRQGTYEQYF
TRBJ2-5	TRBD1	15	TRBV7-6	CASSLTTGGQETQYF
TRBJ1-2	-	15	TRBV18	CASSPLGGTNYGYTF
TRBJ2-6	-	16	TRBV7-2	CASSFYSASGANVLTF
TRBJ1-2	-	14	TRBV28	CASSFGVQFYGYTF
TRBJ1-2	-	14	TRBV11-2	CASSLFGGGDGYTF
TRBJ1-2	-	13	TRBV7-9	CASSLPQRHGYTF
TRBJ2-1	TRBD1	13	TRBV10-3	CAINSNDRVEQFF
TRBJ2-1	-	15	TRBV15	CATSREVAVPNEQFF
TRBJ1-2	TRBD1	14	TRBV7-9	CASSNTGTGYGYTF
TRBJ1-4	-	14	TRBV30	CAWRAGPPNEKLFF
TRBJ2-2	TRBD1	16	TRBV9	CASSATGTGNTGELFF
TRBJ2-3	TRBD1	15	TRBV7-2	CASSFGDRGSDTQYF
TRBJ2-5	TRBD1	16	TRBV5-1	CASSLASTGSEETQYF
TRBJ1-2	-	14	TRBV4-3	CASSQDTGARGYTF
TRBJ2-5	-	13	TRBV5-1	CASSLRSQETQYF
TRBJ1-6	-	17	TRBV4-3	CASSQELGTHNNSPLHF
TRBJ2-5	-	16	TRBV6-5	CASSYSITTVQETQYF
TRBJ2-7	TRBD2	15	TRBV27	CASSSGTSGVGEQYF
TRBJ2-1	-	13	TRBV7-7	CASSLNLINEQFF
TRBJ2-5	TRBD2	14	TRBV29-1	CSVEGLAGVETQYF
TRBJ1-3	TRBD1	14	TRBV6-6	CASSPGGTGNTIYF
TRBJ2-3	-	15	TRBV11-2	CASSFFLQRGDTQYF
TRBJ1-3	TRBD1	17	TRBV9	CASTPRQGRGSGNTIYF
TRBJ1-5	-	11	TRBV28	CASSSTGTQHF
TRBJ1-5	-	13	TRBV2	CASSGAGREAQHF
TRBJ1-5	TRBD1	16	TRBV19	CASSMPSGGGWQPQHF
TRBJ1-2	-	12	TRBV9	CASSASSGGYTF
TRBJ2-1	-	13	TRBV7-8	CASSSPIYNEQFF
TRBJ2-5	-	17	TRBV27	CASSSPGTPASRETQYF
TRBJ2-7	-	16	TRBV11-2	CASSALQAIVSYEQYF
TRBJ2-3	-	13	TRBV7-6	CASSLYPGDTQYF
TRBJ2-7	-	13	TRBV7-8	CASSTGRSYEQYF
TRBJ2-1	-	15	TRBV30	CAWTPGHLSVYEQFF
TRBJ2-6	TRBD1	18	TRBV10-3	CAISSTGQGAWGANVLTF
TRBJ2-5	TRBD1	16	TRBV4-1	CASSPDRGGGQETQYF
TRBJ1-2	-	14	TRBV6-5	CASSYRGDGYGYTF
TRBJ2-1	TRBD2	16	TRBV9	CASSAVAGAVKNEQFF
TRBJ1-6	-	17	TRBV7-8	CASSLDFRGQKGSPLHF
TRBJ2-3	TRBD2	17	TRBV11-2	CASSLFGLATSTDTQYF
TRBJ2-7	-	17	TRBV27	CASSSRPSPRATYEQYF
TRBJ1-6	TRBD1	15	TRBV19	CASSPGGQGSSPLHF
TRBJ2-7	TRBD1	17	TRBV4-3	CASSRDRTGPSSYEQYF
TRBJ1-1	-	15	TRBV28	CASSLLWDMGTEAFF
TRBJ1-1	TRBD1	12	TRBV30	CAWGQGNTEAFF
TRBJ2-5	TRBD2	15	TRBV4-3	CASSQSGTMEETQYF
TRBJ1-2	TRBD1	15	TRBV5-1	CASSHGRDSVSGYTF
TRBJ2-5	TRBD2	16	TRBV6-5	CASSYGLAGGQETQYF
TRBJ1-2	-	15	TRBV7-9	CASSAGVSGPYGYTF
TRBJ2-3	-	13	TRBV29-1	CSVEGASGDTQYF
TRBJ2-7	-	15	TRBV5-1	CASSLDGGPSYEQYF
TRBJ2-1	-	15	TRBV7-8	CASSPYRVGGDEQFF
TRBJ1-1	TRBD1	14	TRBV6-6	CASSQGQARGEAFF
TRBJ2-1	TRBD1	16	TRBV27	CASSPHTGGFFNEQFF